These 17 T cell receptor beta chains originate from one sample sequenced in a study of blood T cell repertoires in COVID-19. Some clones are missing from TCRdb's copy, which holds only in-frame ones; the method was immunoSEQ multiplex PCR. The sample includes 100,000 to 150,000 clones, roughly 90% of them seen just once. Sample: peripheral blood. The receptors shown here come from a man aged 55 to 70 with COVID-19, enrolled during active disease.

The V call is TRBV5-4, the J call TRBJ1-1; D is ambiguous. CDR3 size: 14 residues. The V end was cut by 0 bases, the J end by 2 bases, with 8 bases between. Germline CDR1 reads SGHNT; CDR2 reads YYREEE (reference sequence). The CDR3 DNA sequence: TGTGCCAGCAGCTTGGGAGGGTTCAACACTGAAGCTTTCTTT. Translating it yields CASSLGGFNTEAFF.

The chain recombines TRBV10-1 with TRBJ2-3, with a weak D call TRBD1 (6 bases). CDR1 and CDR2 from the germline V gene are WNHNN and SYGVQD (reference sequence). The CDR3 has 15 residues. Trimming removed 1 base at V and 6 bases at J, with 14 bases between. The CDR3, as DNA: TGCGCCAGCAGTGAGTACAGGGATGGGGTTGATACGCAGTATTTT. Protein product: CASSEYRDGVDTQYF.

The CDR3 bases are TGTGCCAGCAGTTACTCGACAGGGGCTAGTGAAAAACTGTTTTTT. Residues: CASSYSTGASEKLFF. This chain joins TRBV6-6 and TRBJ1-4, with 8 nucleotides matching TRBD1. CDR3 length equals 15 residues. CDR1 is MNHNY and CDR2 is SVGAGI in the germline V gene (reference sequence). Trimming took 0 bases from V and 7 from J; bases not matched to a gene: 4.

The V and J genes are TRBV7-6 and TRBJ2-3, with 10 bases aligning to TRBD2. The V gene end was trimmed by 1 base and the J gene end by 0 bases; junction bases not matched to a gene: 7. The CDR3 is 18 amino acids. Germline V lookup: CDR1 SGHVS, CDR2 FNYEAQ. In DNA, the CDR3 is TGTGCCAGCAGCTTAGTCCCCACTAGCGGGGTTAGCACAGATACGCAGTATTTT. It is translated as CASSLVPTSGVSTDTQYF. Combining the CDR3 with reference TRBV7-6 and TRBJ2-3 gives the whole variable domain GAGVSQSPRYKVTKRGQDVALRCDPISGHVSLYWYRQALGQGPEFLTYFNYEAQQDKSGLPNDRFSAERPEGSISTLTIQRTEQRDSAMYRCASSLVPTSGVSTDTQYFGPGTRLTVL.

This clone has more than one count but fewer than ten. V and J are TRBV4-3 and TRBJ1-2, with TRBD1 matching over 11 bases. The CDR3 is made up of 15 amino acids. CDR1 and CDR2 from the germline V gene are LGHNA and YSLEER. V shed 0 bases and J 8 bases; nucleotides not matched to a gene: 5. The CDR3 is CASSQDGQGAGGYTF. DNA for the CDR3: TGCGCCAGCAGCCAAGATGGACAGGGGGCGGGAGGCTACACCTTC.

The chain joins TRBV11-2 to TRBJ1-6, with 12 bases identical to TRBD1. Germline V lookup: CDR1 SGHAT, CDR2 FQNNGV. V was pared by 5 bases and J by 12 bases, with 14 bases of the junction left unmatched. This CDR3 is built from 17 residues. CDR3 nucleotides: TGTGCCAGCAGCAAATCCATGGGACAGGGGGCGAGGGAACCCCTCCACTTT. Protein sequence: CASSKSMGQGAREPLHF.

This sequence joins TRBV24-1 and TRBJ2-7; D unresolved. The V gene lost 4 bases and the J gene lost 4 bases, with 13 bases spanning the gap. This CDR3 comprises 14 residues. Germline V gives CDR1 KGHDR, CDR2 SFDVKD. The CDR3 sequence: CATSDPKRIYEQYF. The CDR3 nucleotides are TGTGCCACCAGTGACCCCAAGAGGATATACGAGCAGTACTTC.

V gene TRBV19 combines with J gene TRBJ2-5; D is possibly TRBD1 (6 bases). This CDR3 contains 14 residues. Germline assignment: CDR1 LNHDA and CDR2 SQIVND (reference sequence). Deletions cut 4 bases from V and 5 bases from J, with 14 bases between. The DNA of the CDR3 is TGTGCCAGTAGTAGGGTACAGGGATTGGAGACCCAGTACTTC. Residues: CASSRVQGLETQYF.

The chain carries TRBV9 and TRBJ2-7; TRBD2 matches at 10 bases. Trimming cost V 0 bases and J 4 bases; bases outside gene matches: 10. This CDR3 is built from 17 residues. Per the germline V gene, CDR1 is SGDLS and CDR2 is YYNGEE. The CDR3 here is CASSVAASGGATYEQYF. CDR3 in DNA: TGTGCCAGCAGCGTAGCGGCCAGCGGGGGGGCGACATACGAGCAGTACTTC.

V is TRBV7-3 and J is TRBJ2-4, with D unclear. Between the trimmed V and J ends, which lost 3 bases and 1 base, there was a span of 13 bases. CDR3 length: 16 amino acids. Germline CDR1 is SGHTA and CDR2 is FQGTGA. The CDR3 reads CASSFSGELAKNIQYF. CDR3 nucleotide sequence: TGTGCCAGCAGCTTCTCGGGTGAGTTGGCCAAAAACATTCAGTACTTC.

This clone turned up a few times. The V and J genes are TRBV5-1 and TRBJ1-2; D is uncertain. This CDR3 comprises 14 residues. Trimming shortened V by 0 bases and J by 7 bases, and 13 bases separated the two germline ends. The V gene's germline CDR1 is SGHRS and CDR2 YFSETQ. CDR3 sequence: CASSLETGSAGYTF. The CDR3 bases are TGCGCCAGCAGCTTGGAAACGGGGTCAGCTGGCTACACCTTC.

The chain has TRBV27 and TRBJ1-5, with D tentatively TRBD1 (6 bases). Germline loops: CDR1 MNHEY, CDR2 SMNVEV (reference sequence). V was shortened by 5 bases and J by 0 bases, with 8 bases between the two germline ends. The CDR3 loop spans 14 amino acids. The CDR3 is CASSPQGSNQPQHF. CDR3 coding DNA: TGTGCCAGCAGTCCACAGGGTAGCAATCAGCCCCAGCATTTT.

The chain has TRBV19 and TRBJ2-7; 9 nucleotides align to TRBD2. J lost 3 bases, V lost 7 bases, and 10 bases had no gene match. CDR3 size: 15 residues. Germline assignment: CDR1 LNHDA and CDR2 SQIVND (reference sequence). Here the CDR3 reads CASKSGGRNGYEQYF. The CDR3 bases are TGTGCCAGTAAGAGCGGGGGGCGAAACGGCTACGAGCAGTACTTC.

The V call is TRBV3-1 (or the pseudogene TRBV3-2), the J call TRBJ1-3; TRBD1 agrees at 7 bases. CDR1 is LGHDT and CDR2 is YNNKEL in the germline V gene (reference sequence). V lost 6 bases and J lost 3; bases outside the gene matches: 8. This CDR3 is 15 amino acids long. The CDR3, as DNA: TGTGCCAGCAGATCAGACAGGGATTATGGAAACACCATATATTTT. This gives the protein CASRSDRDYGNTIYF.

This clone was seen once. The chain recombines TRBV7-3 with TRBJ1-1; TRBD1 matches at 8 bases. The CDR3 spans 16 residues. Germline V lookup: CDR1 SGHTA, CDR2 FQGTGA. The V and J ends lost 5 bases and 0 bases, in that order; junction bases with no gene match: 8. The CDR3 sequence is CASSLRTGTMNTEAFF. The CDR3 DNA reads TGTGCCAGCAGCCTACGGACAGGGACTATGAACACTGAAGCTTTCTTT. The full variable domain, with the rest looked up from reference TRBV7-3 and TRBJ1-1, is GAGVSQTPSNKVTEKGKYVELRCDPISGHTALYWYRQSLGQGPEFLIYFQGTGAADDSGLPNDRFFAVRPEGSVSTLKIQRTERGDSAVYLCASSLRTGTMNTEAFFGQGTRLTVV.

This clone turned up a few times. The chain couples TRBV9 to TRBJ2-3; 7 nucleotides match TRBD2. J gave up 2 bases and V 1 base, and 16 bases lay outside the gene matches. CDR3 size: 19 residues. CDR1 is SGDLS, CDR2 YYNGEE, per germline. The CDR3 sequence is CASSVMGGLSSGYTDTQYF. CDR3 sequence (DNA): TGTGCCAGCAGCGTAATGGGGGGACTAAGTAGCGGGTACACAGATACGCAGTATTTT.

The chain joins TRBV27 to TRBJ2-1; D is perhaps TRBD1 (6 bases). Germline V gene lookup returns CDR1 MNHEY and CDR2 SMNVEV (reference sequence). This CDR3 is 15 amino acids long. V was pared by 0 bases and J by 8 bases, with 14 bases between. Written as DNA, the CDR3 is TGTGCCAGCAGTTTATCCGTGGGGGCAGGGGATGAGCAGTTCTTC. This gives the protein CASSLSVGAGDEQFF.